The source of this T cell receptor (beta chain) is a study of T cell clonality in common variable immunodeficiency. Whole-study findings and limits: Fewer deletions and N-nucleotide insertions were reportedly seen in common variable immunodeficiency TCR beta sequences. CVID subjects showed higher TCRbeta clonality than healthy controls.

This clone was found many times. Its specificity is not known. The read halts 3 residues ahead of the CDR3 end, with the missing end drawn from the germline J gene. The table came from immunoSEQ multiplex PCR; TCRdb's copy has only in-frame clones and leaves some out. The repertoire consists of about 35,000 clones, none detected only once. Germline V CDR1 and CDR2: KGHDR, SFDVKD. There are 15 residues in the CDR3. Trimming at V came to 6 bases and at J to 4 bases, leaving 6 bases not matched to a gene. Donors gave roughly 4.5 to 8 ml heparinized peripheral whole blood. This sequence joins TRBV24-1 and TRBJ2-1; 9 nucleotides agree with TRBD2. The sequenced sample was peripheral blood mononuclear cells. The sequence came from a person between 18 and 75 years old in good health. CDR3 bases read: TGTGCCACCAGTTTGGCTAGCGGGACATACAATGAG. It is translated as CATSLASGTYNE. The full CDR3 protein reads CATSLASGTYNEQFF.